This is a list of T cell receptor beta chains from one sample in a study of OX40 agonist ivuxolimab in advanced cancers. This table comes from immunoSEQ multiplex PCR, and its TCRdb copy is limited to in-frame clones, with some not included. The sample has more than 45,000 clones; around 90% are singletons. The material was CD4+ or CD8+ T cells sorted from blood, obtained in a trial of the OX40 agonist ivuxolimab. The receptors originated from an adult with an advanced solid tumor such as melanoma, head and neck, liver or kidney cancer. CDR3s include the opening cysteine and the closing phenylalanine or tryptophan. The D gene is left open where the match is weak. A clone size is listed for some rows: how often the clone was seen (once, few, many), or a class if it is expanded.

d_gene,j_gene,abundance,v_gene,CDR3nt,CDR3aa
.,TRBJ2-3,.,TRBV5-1,TGCGCCAGCAGCTTGAACAGCTTCACAGATACGCAGTATTTT,CASSLNSFTDTQYF
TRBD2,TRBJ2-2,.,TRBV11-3,TGTGCCAGCAGCCCCAGGACTAGCGGTACAGAGCTGTTTTTT,CASSPRTSGTELFF
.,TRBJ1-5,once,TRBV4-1,TGCGCCAGCAGCCAAGATGTACAGGGTAACAATCAGCCCCAGCATTTT,CASSQDVQGNNQPQHF
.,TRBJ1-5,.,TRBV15,TGTGCCACCAGCAGCCGTGGCGGAGGTAGCAATCAGCCCCAGCATTTT,CATSSRGGGSNQPQHF
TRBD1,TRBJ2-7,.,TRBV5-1,TGCGCCAGCAGCTCGACCGGGACAGCCTCCTACGAGCAGTACTTC,CASSSTGTASYEQYF
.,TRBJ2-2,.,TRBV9,TGTGCCAGCAGCGGGGGCTCAGTTGACACCGGGGAGCTGTTTTTT,CASSGGSVDTGELFF
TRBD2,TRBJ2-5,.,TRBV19,TGTGCCAGTAGTAGAGGACTAGCGGGATTGGAGACCCAGTACTTC,CASSRGLAGLETQYF
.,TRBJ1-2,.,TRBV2,TGTGCCAGCAGTTTGGGAGGGGACTATGGCTACACCTTC,CASSLGGDYGYTF
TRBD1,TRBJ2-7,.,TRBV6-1,TGTGCCAGCGTAGACAGGGTTGGCCCCTACGAGCAGTACTTC,CASVDRVGPYEQYF
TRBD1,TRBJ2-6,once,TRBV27,TGTGCCAGCAGCCGACAGGGATGGGCCGCGAACGTCCTGACTTTC,CASSRQGWAANVLTF
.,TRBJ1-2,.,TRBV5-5,TGTGCCAGCGCTCCCGTATACGCCGGTGGCTACACCTTC,CASAPVYAGGYTF
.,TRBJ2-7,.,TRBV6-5,TGTGCCAGCAGTCCCTCGGGCAGGGGGGAGTACGAGCAGTACTTC,CASSPSGRGEYEQYF
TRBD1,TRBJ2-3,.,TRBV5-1,TGCGCCAGCAGCCGGGGGACAGGGGGCGTTACGCAGTATTTT,CASSRGTGGVTQYF
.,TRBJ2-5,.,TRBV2,TGTGCCAGCAGGAAAGGACCAACACAAGAGACCCAGTACTTC,CASRKGPTQETQYF
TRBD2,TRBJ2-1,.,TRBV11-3,TGTGCCAGCAGCTTAAGCGGGGGAAACAATGAGCAGTTCTTC,CASSLSGGNNEQFF
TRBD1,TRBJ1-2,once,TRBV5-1,TGCGCCAGCAGCTCCCTCGGCAGGGGGCGGGATGGCTACACCTTC,CASSSLGRGRDGYTF
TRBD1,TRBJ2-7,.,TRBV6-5,TGTGCCAGCAGTTCCTGGACAGGCCTCTCCTACGAGCAGTACTTC,CASSSWTGLSYEQYF
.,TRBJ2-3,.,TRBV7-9,TGTGCCAGCAGCTTAGTCGGGGTGACAGATACGCAGTATTTT,CASSLVGVTDTQYF
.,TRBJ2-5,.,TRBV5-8,TGTGCCAGCAGCCGGAGGAGTGTGGAGACCCAGTACTTC,CASSRRSVETQYF
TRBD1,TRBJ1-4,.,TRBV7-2,TGTGCCAGCAGCTTAGCAGCAGGGGGCACTGAAAAACTGTTTTTT,CASSLAAGGTEKLFF
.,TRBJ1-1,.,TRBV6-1,TGTGCCAGCAGTCGCAGAGAGAACACTGAAGCTTTCTTT,CASSRRENTEAFF
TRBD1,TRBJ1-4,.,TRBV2,TGTGCCAGCAGAAGTACAGGGGATTATGAAAAACTGTTTTTT,CASRSTGDYEKLFF
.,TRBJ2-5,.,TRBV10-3,TGTGCCAGCACAGGGTCGGACGAGACCCAGTACTTC,CASTGSDETQYF
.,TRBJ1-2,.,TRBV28,TGTGCCAGCAGTTCCGCCGAGGGACGGGATGGCTACACCTTC,CASSSAEGRDGYTF
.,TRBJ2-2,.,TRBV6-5,TGTGCCAGCAGTTTAGGGGGAGCCACCGGGGAGCTGTTTTTT,CASSLGGATGELFF
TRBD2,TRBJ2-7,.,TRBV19,TGTGCCAGTAGATTGGGGGAGGGACCCTACGAGCAGTACTTC,CASRLGEGPYEQYF
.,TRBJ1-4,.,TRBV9,TGTGCCAGCAGCACCTTAGACGGAAATAATGAAAAACTGTTTTTT,CASSTLDGNNEKLFF
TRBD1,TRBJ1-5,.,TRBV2,TGTGCCAGCAGCCGAGACAGGGATCAGCCCCAGCATTTT,CASSRDRDQPQHF
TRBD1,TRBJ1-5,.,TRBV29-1,TGCAGCGTGCCTCCCGGGACAGGTGACAATCAGCCCCAGCATTTT,CSVPPGTGDNQPQHF
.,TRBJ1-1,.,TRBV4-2,TGTGCCAGCAGCCAAGCTCTTTCTACGGGGGCCATTGAAGCTTTCTTT,CASSQALSTGAIEAFF
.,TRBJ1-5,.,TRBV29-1,TGCAGCGTTGTAGGAGAGGAGGGAAGCAATCAGCCCCAGCATTTT,CSVVGEEGSNQPQHF
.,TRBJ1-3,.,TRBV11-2,TGTGCCAGCAGCTTAGAGTTGGGAAACACCATATATTTT,CASSLELGNTIYF
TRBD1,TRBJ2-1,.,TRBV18,TGTGCCAGCTCACCAATACAGGGGGGTGAGCAGTTCTTC,CASSPIQGGEQFF
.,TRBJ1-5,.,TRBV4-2,TGTGCCAGCAGCCCGGGTGGCAATCAGCCCCAGCATTTT,CASSPGGNQPQHF
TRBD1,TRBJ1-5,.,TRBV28,TGTGCCAGCAGTTCGGGACAGGCCAATCAGCCCCAGCATTTT,CASSSGQANQPQHF
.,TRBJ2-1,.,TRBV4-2,TGTGCCAGCAGCCAAGAAGGAGCGGCTCAGCAGTTCTTC,CASSQEGAAQQFF
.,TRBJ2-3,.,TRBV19,TGTGCCAGTAGTAACGGAGAATCCACAGATACGCAGTATTTT,CASSNGESTDTQYF